This T cell receptor (beta chain) was sequenced in a study of blood T cell repertoires in COVID-19. Study as a whole: Acute-phase and convalescent COVID-19 samples originated in the United States, Italy and Spain. Nucleic acid was either cDNA or gDNA, and it came from T cells, B-cell-depleted T cells, or PBMCs.

This clone showed up just once. Trimming cost V 4 bases and J 4 bases, with 16 bases left between them. CDR3 size: 15 residues. CDR1 and CDR2 (germline): LGHNA, YNFKEQ. Per the study methods: Using reference gene primer amplification, nucleated cell counts were estimated. Clones were sequenced by immunoSEQ multiplex PCR, and TCRdb holds only the in-frame ones, with some missing. The DNA was the basis for D and trimming; V, J and clone size are from that table. The table includes tens of thousands of clones, roughly 86% detected once. The chain is built from TRBV4-2 and TRBJ2-5, with a tentative D call TRBD2 (6 bases). The receptor was derived from a human donor in a cohort sampled during active COVID-19. The donor label of this sample is uncertain. Sequenced input: peripheral blood. CDR3 residues: CASSPSGSGGETQYF. The CDR3 coding sequence is TGTGCCAGCAGCCCCTCCGGGAGCGGAGGAGAGACCCAGTACTTC.